This T cell receptor beta chain was sequenced for a study of beta chain features in type 1 diabetes. Study-wide context: Sorted cells numbering roughly 100,000,000 were examined across all samples.

A remark on this clone: Its matching antigen is unknown.

Sorting that relied on CD45RO/CCR7/CD25/CD127/CD95/CD27 yielded CD4+ naive, central memory, regulatory and stem cell-like memory cells. Study results and limitations: In these data, an HLA type influence on TCRB rearrangement remained unresolved.

V trimming: 3 bases; J trimming: 3 bases; junction bases outside the gene matches: 2. Germline V gives CDR1 SGHRS, CDR2 YFSETQ. The CDR3 loop spans 14 amino acids. The whole isolated RNA underwent reverse transcription, so sequencing captured expressed TCRB transcripts. Method: immunoSEQ multiplex PCR; TCRdb's copy keeps in-frame clones and lacks some. This sample has 450,000 or so clones, with around 10% found just once. This clonotype was sampled from a woman in her late teens or twenties in good health. V gene TRBV5-1 combines with J gene TRBJ2-3, with 9 bases identical to TRBD1. Sample: naive CD4+ T cells from blood. The CDR3 is CASSWGQGTDTQYF. CDR3 DNA: TGCGCCAGCAGCTGGGGACAGGGAACAGATACGCAGTATTTT.